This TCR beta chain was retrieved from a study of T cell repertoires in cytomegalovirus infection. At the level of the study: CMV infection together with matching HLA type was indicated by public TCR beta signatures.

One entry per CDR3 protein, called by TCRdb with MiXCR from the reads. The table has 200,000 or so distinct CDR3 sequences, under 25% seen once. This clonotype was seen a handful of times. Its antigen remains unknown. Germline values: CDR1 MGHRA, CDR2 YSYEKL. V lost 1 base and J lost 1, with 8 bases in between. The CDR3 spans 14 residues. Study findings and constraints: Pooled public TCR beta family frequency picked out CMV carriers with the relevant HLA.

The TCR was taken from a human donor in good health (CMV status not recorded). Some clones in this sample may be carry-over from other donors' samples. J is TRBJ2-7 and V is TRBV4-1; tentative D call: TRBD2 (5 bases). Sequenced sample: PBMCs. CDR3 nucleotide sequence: TGCGCCAGCAGCCAAGCTGAGGGTTCCTACGAGCAGTACTTC. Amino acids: CASSQAEGSYEQYF.